This paragraph reports one T cell receptor (beta chain). Its specificity is unknown. PCR involved 60 Vbeta and 13 Jbeta primers. Clones were sequenced by immunoSEQ multiplex PCR, and TCRdb holds only the in-frame ones, with some missing. The profile shows around 150,000 clones, roughly 84% of them singletons. This entry comes from a study of cytomegalovirus exposure and HLA in healthy donors. Study-level points and caveats: A few chains tied to CMV proved CMV antigen-specific in vitro.

The germline gives CDR1 MDHEN, CDR2 SYDVKM. The length of the CDR3 is 12 residues. Trimming pared 3 bases from V and 5 bases from J, leaving 5 bases between. This clonotype originated in a boy aged 2 to 10 in good health and CMV-seronegative. Sequenced: PBMCs. The chain employs TRBV28 and TRBJ1-3; D gene ambiguous. The CDR3 protein is CASSFRRNTIYF. CDR3 bases: TGTGCCAGCAGTTTTAGAAGAAACACCATATATTTT.